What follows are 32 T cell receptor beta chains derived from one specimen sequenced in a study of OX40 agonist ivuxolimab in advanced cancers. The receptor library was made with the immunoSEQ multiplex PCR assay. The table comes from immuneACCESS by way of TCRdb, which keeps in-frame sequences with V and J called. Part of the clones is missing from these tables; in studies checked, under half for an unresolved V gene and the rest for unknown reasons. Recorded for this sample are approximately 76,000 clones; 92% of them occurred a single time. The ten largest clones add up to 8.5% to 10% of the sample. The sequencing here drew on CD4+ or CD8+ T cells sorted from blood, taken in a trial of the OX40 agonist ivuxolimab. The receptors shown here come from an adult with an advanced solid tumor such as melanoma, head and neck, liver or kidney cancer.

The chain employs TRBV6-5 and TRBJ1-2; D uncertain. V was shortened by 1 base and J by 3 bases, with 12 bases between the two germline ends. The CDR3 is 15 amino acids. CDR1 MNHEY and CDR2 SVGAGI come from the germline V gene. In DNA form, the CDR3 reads TGTGCCAGCAGTTACTTCGGGGTAGAGGACTATGGCTACACCTTC. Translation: CASSYFGVEDYGYTF.

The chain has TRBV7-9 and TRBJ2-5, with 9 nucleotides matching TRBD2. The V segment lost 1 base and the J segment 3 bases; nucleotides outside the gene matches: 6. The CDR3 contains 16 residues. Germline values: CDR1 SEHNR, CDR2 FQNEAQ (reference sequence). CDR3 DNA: TGTGCCAGCAGCTTAGGTTGGGCTAGCGGGGAAGAGACCCAGTACTTC. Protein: CASSLGWASGEETQYF. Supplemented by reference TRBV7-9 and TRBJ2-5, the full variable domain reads DTGVSQNPRHKITKRGQNVTFRCDPISEHNRLYWYRQTLGQGPEFLTYFQNEAQLEKSRLLSDRFSAERPKGSFSTLEIQRTEQGDSAMYLCASSLGWASGEETQYFGPGTRLLVL.

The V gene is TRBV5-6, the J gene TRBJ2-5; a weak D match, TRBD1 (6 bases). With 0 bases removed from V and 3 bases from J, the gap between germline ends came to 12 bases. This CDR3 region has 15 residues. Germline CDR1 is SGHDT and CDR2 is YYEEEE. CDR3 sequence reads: CASSLEGQGKETQYF. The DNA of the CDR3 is TGTGCCAGCAGCTTGGAGGGCCAGGGGAAAGAGACCCAGTACTTC.

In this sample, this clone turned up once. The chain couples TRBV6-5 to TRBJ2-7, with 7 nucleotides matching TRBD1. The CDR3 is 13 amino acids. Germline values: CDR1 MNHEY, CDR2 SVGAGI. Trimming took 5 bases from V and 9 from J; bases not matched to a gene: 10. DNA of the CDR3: TGTGCCAGCAGTCTACAGGGGCAGCCGGCGCAGTACTTC. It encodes CASSLQGQPAQYF.

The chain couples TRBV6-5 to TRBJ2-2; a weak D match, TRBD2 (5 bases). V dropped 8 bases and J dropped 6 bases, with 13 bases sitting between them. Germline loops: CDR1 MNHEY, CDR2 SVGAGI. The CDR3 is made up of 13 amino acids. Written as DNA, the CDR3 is TGTGCCAGCTTGGGAGAGGCGGCCGGGGAGCTGTTTTTT. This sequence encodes CASLGEAAGELFF.

CDR3 sequence (DNA): TGTGCCAGTAGTATAGCGGCAGGGATGGCCACTGAAGCTTTCTTT. It translates to CASSIAAGMATEAFF. The chain combines TRBV19 with TRBJ1-1; D is possibly TRBD1 (5 bases). Germline assignment: CDR1 LNHDA and CDR2 SQIVND (reference sequence). V lost 1 base and J 4 bases, leaving 13 bases between the germline ends. The CDR3 is 15 residues long.

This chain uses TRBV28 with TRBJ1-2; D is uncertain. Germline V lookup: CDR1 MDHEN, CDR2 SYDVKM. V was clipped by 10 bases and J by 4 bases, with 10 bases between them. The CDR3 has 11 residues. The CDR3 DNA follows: TGTGCCACCGATACTTCCTATGGCTACACCTTC. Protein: CATDTSYGYTF.

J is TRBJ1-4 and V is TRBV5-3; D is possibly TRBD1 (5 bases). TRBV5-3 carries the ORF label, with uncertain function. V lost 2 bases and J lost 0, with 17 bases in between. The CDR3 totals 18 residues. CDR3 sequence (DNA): TGTGCCAGAAGCTTTTGGGACGGGGACCGCACAACTAATGAAAAACTGTTTTTT. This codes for CARSFWDGDRTTNEKLFF.

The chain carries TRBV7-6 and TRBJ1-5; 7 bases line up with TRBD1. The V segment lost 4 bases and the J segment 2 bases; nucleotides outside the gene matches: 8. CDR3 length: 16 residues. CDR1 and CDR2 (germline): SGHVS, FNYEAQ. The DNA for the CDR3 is TGTGCCAGCAGCTCAAAACCTGGGACAGGCAATCAGCCCCAGCATTTT. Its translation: CASSSKPGTGNQPQHF.

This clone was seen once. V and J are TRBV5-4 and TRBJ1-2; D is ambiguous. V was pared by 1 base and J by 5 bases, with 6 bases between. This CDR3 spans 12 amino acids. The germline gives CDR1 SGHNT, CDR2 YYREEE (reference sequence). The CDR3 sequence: CASSLPEYGYTF. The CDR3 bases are TGTGCCAGCAGCTTGCCCGAGTATGGCTACACCTTC.

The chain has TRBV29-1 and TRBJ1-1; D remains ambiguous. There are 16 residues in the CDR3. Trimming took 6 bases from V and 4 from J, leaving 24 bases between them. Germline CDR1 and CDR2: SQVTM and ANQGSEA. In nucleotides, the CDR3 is TGCAGCGTGGGCCTCCCCTCCTCCTCGCGGGGCACTGAAGCTTTCTTT. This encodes CSVGLPSSSRGTEAFF.

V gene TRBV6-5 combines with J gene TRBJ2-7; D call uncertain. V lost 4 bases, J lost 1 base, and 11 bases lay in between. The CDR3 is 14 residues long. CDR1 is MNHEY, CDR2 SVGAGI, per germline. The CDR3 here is CASSSFRESYEQYF. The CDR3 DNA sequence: TGTGCCAGCAGTTCTTTCCGTGAATCCTACGAGCAGTACTTC.

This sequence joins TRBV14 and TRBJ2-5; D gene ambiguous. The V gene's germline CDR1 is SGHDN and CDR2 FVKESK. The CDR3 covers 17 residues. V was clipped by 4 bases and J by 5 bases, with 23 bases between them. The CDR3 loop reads CASSRLIGESNWETQYF. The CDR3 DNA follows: TGTGCCAGCAGCCGACTGATTGGGGAATCCAACTGGGAGACCCAGTACTTC.

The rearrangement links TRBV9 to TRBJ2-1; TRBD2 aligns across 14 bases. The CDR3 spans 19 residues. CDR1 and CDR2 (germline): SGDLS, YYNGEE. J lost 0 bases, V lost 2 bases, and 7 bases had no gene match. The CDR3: CASSVGLAGGLSSYNEQFF. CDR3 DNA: TGTGCCAGCAGCGTCGGACTAGCGGGGGGCCTAAGCTCCTACAATGAGCAGTTCTTC.

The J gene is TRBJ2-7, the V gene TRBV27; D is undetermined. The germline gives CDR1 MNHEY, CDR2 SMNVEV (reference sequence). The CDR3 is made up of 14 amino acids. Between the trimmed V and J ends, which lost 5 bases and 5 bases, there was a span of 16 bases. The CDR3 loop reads CASSPSGLPDEQYF. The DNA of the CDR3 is TGTGCCAGCAGTCCGAGTGGCCTTCCGGACGAGCAGTACTTC.

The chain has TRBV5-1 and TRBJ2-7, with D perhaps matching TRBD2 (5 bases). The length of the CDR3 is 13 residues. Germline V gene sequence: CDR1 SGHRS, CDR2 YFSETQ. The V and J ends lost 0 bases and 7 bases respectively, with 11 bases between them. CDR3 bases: TGCGCCAGCAGCTTGGTTTCAGGACTGGAGCAGTACTTC. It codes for CASSLVSGLEQYF.

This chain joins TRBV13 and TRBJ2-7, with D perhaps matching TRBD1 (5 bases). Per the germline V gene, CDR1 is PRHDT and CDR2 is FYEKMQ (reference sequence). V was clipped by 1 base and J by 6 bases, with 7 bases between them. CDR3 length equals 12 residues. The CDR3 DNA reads TGTGCCAGCAGCTTAGTAAGGGGCGAGCAGTACTTC. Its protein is CASSLVRGEQYF.

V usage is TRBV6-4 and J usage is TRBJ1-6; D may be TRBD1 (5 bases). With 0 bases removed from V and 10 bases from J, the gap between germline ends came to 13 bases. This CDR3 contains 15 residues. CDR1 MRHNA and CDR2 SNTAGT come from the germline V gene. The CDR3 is CASSDSVGGSSPLHF. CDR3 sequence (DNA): TGTGCCAGCAGTGACTCGGTGGGGGGTAGCTCACCCCTCCACTTT.

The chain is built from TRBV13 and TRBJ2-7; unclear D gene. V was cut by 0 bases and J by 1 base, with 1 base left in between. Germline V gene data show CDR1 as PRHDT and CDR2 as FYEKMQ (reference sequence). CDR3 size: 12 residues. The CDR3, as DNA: TGTGCCAGCAGCTTAGGATCCTACGAGCAGTACTTC. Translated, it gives CASSLGSYEQYF.

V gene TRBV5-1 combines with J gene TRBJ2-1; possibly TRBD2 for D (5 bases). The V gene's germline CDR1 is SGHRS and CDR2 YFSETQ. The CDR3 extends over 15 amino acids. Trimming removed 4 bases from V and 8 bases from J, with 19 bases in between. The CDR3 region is CASSPAGINPYEQFF. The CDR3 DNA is TGCGCCAGCAGCCCGGCCGGGATTAACCCCTATGAGCAGTTCTTC. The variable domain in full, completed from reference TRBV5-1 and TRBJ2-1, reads KAGVTQTPRYLIKTRGQQVTLSCSPISGHRSVSWYQQTPGQGLQFLFEYFSETQRNKGNFPGRFSGRQFSNSRSEMNVSTLELGDSALYLCASSPAGINPYEQFFGPGTRLTVL.

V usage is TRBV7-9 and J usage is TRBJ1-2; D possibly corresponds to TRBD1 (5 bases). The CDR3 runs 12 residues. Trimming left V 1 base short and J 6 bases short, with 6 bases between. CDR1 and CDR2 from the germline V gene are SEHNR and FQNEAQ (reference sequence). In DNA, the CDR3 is TGTGCCAGCAGCTTAGGGGGCCATGGCTACACCTTC. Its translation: CASSLGGHGYTF.

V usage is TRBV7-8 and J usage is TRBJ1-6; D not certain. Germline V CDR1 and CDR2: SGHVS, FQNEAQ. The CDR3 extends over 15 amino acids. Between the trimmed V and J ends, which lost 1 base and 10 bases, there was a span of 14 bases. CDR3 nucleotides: TGTGCCAGCAGCTTAGATGCGACACCAAGGTCACCCCTCCACTTT. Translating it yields CASSLDATPRSPLHF.

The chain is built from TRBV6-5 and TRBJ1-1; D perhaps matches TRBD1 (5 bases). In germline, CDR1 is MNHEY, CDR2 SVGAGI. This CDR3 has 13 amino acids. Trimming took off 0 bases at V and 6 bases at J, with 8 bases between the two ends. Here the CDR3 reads CASSYSWGAEAFF. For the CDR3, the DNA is TGTGCCAGCAGTTACTCCTGGGGGGCTGAAGCTTTCTTT.

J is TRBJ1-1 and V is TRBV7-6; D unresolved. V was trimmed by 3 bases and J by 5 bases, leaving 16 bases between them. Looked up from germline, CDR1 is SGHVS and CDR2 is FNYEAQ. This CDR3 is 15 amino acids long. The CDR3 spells CASSFPMGAGTEAFF. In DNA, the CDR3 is TGTGCCAGCAGCTTCCCAATGGGCGCAGGAACTGAAGCTTTCTTT.

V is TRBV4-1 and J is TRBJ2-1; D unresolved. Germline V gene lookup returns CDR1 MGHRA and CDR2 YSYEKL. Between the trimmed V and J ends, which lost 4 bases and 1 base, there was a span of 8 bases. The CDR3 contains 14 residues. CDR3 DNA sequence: TGCGCCAGCAGCCCCGAAAGATCCTACAATGAGCAGTTCTTC. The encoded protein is CASSPERSYNEQFF.

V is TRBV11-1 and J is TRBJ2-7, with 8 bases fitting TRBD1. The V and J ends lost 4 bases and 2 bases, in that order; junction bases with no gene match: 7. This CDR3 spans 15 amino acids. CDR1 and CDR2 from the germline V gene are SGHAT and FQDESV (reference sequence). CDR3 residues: CASSSPQGETYEQYF. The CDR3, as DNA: TGTGCCAGCAGCTCACCACAGGGGGAAACCTACGAGCAGTACTTC.

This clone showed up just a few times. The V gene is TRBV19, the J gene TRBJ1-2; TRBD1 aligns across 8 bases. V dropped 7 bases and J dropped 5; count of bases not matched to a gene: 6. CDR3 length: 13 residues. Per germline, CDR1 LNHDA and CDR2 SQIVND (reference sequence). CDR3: CASNFQGAYGYTF. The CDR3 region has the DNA TGTGCCAGTAACTTTCAGGGGGCGTATGGCTACACCTTC.

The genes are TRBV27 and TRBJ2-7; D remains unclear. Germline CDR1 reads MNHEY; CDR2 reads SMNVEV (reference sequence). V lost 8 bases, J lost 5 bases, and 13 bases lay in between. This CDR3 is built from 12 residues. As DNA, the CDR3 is TGTGCCAGCGGCCCACTGGGCCACGAGCAGTACTTC. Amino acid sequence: CASGPLGHEQYF.

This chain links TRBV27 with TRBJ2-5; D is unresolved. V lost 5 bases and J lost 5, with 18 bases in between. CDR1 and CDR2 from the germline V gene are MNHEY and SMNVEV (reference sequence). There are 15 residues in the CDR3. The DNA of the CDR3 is TGTGCCAGCAGTCTCCTTTTGGGCGCGACCGAGACCCAGTACTTC. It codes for CASSLLLGATETQYF.

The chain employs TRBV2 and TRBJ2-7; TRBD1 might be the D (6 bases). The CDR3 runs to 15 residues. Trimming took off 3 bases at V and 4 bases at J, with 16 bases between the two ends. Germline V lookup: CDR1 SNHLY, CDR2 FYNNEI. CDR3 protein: CASSDLEDRLYEQYF. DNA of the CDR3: TGTGCCAGCAGTGATTTAGAGGACAGACTGTACGAGCAGTACTTC.

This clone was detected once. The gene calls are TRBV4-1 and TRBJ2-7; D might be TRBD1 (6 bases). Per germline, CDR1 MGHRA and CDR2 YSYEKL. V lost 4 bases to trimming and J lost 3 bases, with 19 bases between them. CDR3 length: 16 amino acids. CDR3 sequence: CASSLTRAGEGYEQYF. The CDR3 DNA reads TGCGCCAGCAGCCTAACAAGGGCAGGGGAAGGCTACGAGCAGTACTTC.

CDR3 amino acids: CAISVEGPHYGYTF. CDR3 in DNA: TGTGCCATCAGCGTCGAGGGCCCTCACTATGGCTACACCTTC. This rearrangement joins TRBV10-3 to TRBJ1-2; no reliable D call. CDR3 length: 14 amino acids. Germline V lookup: CDR1 ENHRY, CDR2 SYGVKD. Between the trimmed V and J ends, which lost 6 bases and 3 bases, there was a span of 14 bases.